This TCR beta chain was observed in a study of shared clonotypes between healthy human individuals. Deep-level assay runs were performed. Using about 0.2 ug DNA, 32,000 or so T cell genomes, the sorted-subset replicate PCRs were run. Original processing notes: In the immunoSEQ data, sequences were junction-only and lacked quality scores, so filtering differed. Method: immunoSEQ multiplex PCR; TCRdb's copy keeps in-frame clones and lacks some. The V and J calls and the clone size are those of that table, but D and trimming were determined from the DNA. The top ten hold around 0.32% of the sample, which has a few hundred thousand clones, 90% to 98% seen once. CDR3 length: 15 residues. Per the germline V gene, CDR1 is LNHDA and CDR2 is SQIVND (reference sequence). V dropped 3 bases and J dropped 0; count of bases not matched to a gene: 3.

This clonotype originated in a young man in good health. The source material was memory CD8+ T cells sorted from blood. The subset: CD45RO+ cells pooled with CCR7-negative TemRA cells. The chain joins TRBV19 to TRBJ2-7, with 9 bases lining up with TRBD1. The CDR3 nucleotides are TGTGCCAGTAGTATCCGGGACAGGGACTCCTACGAGCAGTACTTC. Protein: CASSIRDRDSYEQYF.